Listed here are 6 T cell receptor beta chains from one sample, sequenced in a study of cytomegalovirus exposure and HLA in healthy donors. With 60 Vbeta and 13 Jbeta primers, the PCR was carried out. The method was immunoSEQ multiplex PCR; TCRdb's version includes in-frame clones alone and lacks a portion of them. The repertoire holds about 190,000 clones, with roughly 80% as singletons. Material for sequencing was PBMCs. Source of these receptors: a woman aged 45-65 years in good health and CMV-seronegative.

This sequence joins TRBV9 and TRBJ2-1; 10 nucleotides align to TRBD2. CDR1 and CDR2 from the germline V gene are SGDLS and YYNGEE. CDR3 length equals 16 residues. Unmatched junction bases numbered 7, after V lost 0 bases and J lost 7 bases. The CDR3 nucleotides are TGTGCCAGCAGCGTAGCTAGGTTAGCGGGGGGAAATGAGCAGTTCTTC. It specifies CASSVARLAGGNEQFF.

The rearrangement links TRBV5-1 to TRBJ2-3, with D perhaps matching TRBD1 (6 bases). In germline, CDR1 is SGHRS, CDR2 YFSETQ. With 5 bases removed from V and 2 bases from J, the gap between germline ends came to 15 bases. The length of the CDR3 is 15 residues. CDR3 sequence: CASRDSGHPTDTQYF. CDR3 bases: TGCGCCAGCAGGGATTCGGGACACCCCACAGATACGCAGTATTTT.

V gene TRBV6-5 combines with J gene TRBJ1-1; D gene uncertain. V lost 5 bases and J lost 0, with 10 bases in between. The germline V gene encodes CDR1 MNHEY and CDR2 SVGAGI. The CDR3 sequence is 14 residues long. In DNA form, the CDR3 reads TGTGCCAGCAGTCCCCGACAAGTGAACACTGAAGCTTTCTTT. Its translation: CASSPRQVNTEAFF.

V gene TRBV5-1 combines with J gene TRBJ2-7; 10 nucleotides agree with TRBD2. V trimming: 7 bases; J trimming: 3 bases; junction bases outside the gene matches: 7. In germline, CDR1 is SGHRS, CDR2 YFSETQ. The CDR3 sequence is 14 residues long. CDR3 loop: CASGPSGGFYEQYF. CDR3 bases: TGCGCCAGCGGACCTAGCGGGGGTTTCTACGAGCAGTACTTC.

The genes are TRBV7-3 and TRBJ2-1, with TRBD2 matching 10 bases. This CDR3 comprises 16 residues. The V gene's germline CDR1 is SGHTA and CDR2 FQGTGA. V was clipped by 0 bases and J by 9 bases; unmatched bases: 8. The CDR3 DNA follows: TGTGCCAGCAGCTTAACGAAGAGCGGGGGGGCCGGTGAGCAGTTCTTC. Its protein is CASSLTKSGGAGEQFF.

This clone showed up just once. The J gene is TRBJ1-2, the V gene TRBV6-6; no clear D gene. CDR3 length: 14 residues. Deletions cut 7 bases from V and 1 base from J, with 13 bases between. Germline CDR1 reads MNHNY; CDR2 reads SVGAGI (reference sequence). The CDR3 nucleotides are TGTGCCAGCACCCTAGGGAGTTTTAACTATGGCTACACCTTC. Amino acid sequence: CASTLGSFNYGYTF.